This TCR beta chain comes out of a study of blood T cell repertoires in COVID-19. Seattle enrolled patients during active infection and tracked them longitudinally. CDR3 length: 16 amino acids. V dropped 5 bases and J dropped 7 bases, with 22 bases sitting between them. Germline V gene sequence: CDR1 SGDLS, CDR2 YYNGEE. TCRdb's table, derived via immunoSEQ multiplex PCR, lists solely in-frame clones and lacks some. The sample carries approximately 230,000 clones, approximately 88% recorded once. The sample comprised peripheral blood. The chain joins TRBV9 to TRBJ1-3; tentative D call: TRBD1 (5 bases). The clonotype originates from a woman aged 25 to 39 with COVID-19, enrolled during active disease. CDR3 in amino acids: CASSVDPRDSRNTIYF. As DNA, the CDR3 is TGTGCCAGCAGTGTGGATCCCCGAGACAGCCGGAACACCATATATTTT.